A single sample gave rise to the 2 T cell receptor beta chains below, sequenced in a study of vaccination effects on CD4 cells after COVID-19. Produced via immunoSEQ multiplex PCR; TCRdb's table is partial and in-frame only. In the table there are some 69,000 clones, more than 70% of which are singletons. Prior to sequencing, the ViraFEST assay stimulated PBMC with viral peptide pools, which expanded the antigen-specific CD4+ T cells. Once cultured for approximately eleven days, the cells underwent separation to obtain CD4+ T cells. In the vaccine recipients, nucleocapsid antibodies were negative and there was no prior SARS-CoV-2 infection. Their antigens are not known. The input for sequencing was CD4+ T cells from PBMCs cultured with HCoV-NL63 spike peptides, taken before COVID-19 vaccination. The origin of the receptors is a human donor who received a COVID-19 vaccine.

The CDR3 sequence: CASSLALDSTYGYTF. The CDR3 DNA reads TGTGCCAGCAGCTTAGCTCTCGACAGTACTTATGGCTACACCTTC. This chain uses TRBV7-8 with TRBJ1-2, with D possibly being TRBD1 (5 bases). Germline values: CDR1 SGHVS, CDR2 FQNEAQ. V shed 0 bases and J shed 5 bases, with 13 bases lying between them. The CDR3 covers 15 residues.

The rearrangement uses TRBV7-8 and TRBJ1-5; 7 bases line up with TRBD1. The CDR3 loop spans 15 amino acids. CDR1 and CDR2 from the germline V gene are SGHVS and FQNEAQ. The J segment lost 0 bases and the V segment lost 5 bases, leaving 4 bases of the junction unmatched. CDR3 sequence reads: CASSRGQYSNQPQHF. The DNA of the CDR3 is TGTGCCAGCAGCCGGGGACAGTATAGCAATCAGCCCCAGCATTTT.